The 30 T cell receptor beta chains given below trace back to one sample, sequenced in a study of PD-1 blockade in classical Hodgkin lymphoma. Every patient had relapsed following autologous stem cell transplantation, and cohorts differed in brentuximab vedotin exposure. This table comes from immunoSEQ multiplex PCR, and its TCRdb copy is limited to in-frame clones, with some not included. The sample holds 90,000 to 100,000 clones, more than 80% seen once. The sample was peripheral blood mononuclear cells (PBMCs), taken before the second cycle of nivolumab. The receptors originated from a human donor with classical Hodgkin lymphoma.

This chain joins TRBV6-1 and TRBJ2-3; D is perhaps TRBD2 (7 bases). V lost 8 bases and J lost 6, with 18 bases in between. The CDR3 totals 14 residues. The V gene's germline CDR1 is MNHNS and CDR2 SASEGT. CDR3 bases: TGTGCCAGCGGTCTGTGGGGGGGGGCGGATACGCAGTATTTT. Translated, it gives CASGLWGGADTQYF.

The V gene is TRBV7-2, the J gene TRBJ2-7; TRBD2 aligns across 7 bases. The CDR3 has 15 residues. Germline V gene sequence: CDR1 SGHTA, CDR2 FQGNSA. V shed 5 bases and J 0 bases; nucleotides not matched to a gene: 7. CDR3 amino acids: CASSGVAGLSYEQYF. The CDR3 bases are TGTGCCAGCAGCGGGGTAGCGGGTCTCTCCTACGAGCAGTACTTC.

This clone appeared a single time. The chain links TRBV27 to TRBJ2-3; 8 positions agree with TRBD2. CDR3 length: 15 residues. Germline-derived CDR1 and CDR2 are MNHEY and SMNVEV (reference sequence). J gave up 2 bases and V 5 bases, and 6 bases lay outside the gene matches. CDR3 residues: CASSLIAGSTDTQYF. The CDR3 DNA sequence: TGTGCCAGCAGTCTAATAGCGGGATCCACAGATACGCAGTATTTT.

This clone was counted a single time. J is TRBJ2-5 and V is TRBV5-6; 14 nucleotides match TRBD2. Looked up from germline, CDR1 is SGHDT and CDR2 is YYEEEE. The CDR3 length is 18 residues. V gave up 0 bases and J gave up 4 bases; unmatched junction bases: 8. CDR3 loop: CASSLAPTGTSGRETQYF. In DNA, the CDR3 is TGTGCCAGCAGCTTGGCTCCCACCGGGACTAGCGGGAGAGAGACCCAGTACTTC.

J is TRBJ2-7 and V is TRBV9; the D is unclear. V dropped 0 bases and J dropped 5 bases, with 9 bases sitting between them. The CDR3 sequence is 13 residues long. CDR1 and CDR2 from the germline V gene are SGDLS and YYNGEE. Here the CDR3 DNA reads TGTGCCAGCAGCGTAGCTGCGTTCGACGAGCAGTACTTC. Its translation is CASSVAAFDEQYF.

Note on this clone: Other DNA sequences of this sample code for an identical CDR3. J is TRBJ1-1 and V is TRBV6-4; D call uncertain. The CDR3 covers 13 residues. The V end was cut by 4 bases, the J end by 0 bases, with 6 bases between. The germline V gene encodes CDR1 MRHNA and CDR2 SNTAGT. CDR3 DNA sequence: TGTGCCAGCAGTGTCGACCTGAACACTGAAGCTTTCTTT. Its translation: CASSVDLNTEAFF.

V and J are TRBV6-6 and TRBJ2-7; 8 nucleotides align to TRBD1. Germline CDR1 MNHNY, CDR2 SVGAGI (reference sequence). Germline trimming cut 6 bases from V and 2 bases from J; bases unmatched to any gene: 6. The CDR3 spans 14 residues. The CDR3: CASSHRGSTYEQYF. CDR3 nucleotides: TGTGCCAGCAGCCACAGGGGGTCCACCTACGAGCAGTACTTC.

The chain employs TRBV2 and TRBJ2-5; D is ambiguous. V was clipped by 4 bases and J by 1 base, with 7 bases between them. The CDR3 runs 13 residues. CDR1 and CDR2 (germline): SNHLY, FYNNEI. The CDR3 DNA reads TGTGCCAGCAGTGGCGGCAGCCAAGAGACCCAGTACTTC. It specifies CASSGGSQETQYF.

The chain combines TRBV6-1 with TRBJ2-2, with TRBD2 identical over 13 bases. V lost 3 bases and J lost 3; bases outside the gene matches: 10. There are 19 residues in the CDR3. Germline CDR1 and CDR2: MNHNS and SASEGT. This CDR3 reads CASSEWTSGSVFYTGELFF. The CDR3, as DNA: TGTGCCAGCAGTGAGTGGACTAGCGGGAGTGTATTTTACACCGGGGAGCTGTTTTTT.

The chain is built from TRBV29-1 and TRBJ1-2, with 10 bases identical to TRBD1. Germline V gene lookup returns CDR1 SQVTM and CDR2 ANQGSEA. The CDR3 is made up of 13 amino acids. The junction had 9 bases not matched to a gene; V was cut back by 7 bases and J by 7 bases. The CDR3 sequence: CSAVPGQGFGYTF. The CDR3 nucleotides read TGCAGCGCAGTACCGGGACAGGGGTTTGGCTACACCTTC.

This clone has more than one count but fewer than ten. The chain is built from TRBV7-2 and TRBJ2-7; D is unresolved. The CDR3 spans 12 residues. Germline V gene data show CDR1 as SGHTA and CDR2 as FQGNSA. Trimming pared 5 bases from V and 2 bases from J, leaving 7 bases between. For the CDR3, the DNA is TGTGCCAGCAGCCTCACTACCTACGAGCAGTACTTC. This sequence encodes CASSLTTYEQYF. Complete variable domain (other parts from reference TRBV7-2 and TRBJ2-7): GAGVSQSPSNKVTEKGKDVELRCDPISGHTALYWYRQSLGQGLEFLIYFQGNSAPDKSGLPSDRFSAERTGGSVSTLTIQRTQQEDSAVYLCASSLTTYEQYFGPGTRLTVT.

The chain is built from TRBV4-2 and TRBJ2-3; TRBD2 matches at 11 bases. The V segment lost 1 base and the J segment 8 bases; nucleotides outside the gene matches: 5. Looked up from germline, CDR1 is LGHNA and CDR2 is YNFKEQ. This CDR3 has 15 residues. The CDR3 region has the DNA TGTGCCAGCAGCCAAGCGGTAGCGGGAGGGACTACGCAGTATTTT. Encoded protein: CASSQAVAGGTTQYF.

This chain links TRBV15 with TRBJ2-1; D is possibly TRBD1 (5 bases). The V end lost 5 bases, the J end lost 5 bases, and 10 bases lay between the germline ends. The germline gives CDR1 LNHNV, CDR2 YYDKDF (reference sequence). The CDR3 runs to 13 residues. Written as DNA, the CDR3 is TGTGCCACCAGCCGACAGTCGGACAATGAGCAGTTCTTC. Protein: CATSRQSDNEQFF.

This clone is a singleton in its sample. The rearrangement links TRBV10-3 to TRBJ1-1, with D possibly TRBD1 on 5 matching bases. Germline V CDR1 and CDR2: ENHRY, SYGVKD. The CDR3 loop spans 16 amino acids. The ends were cut back, 0 bases at V and 1 base at J, with 12 bases in the middle. The CDR3 sequence: CAISESWGVRNTEAFF. DNA of the CDR3: TGTGCCATCAGTGAGTCGTGGGGGGTAAGGAACACTGAAGCTTTCTTT.

The chain links TRBV6-5 to TRBJ2-7; 7 bases line up with TRBD2. The CDR3 contains 11 residues. The germline CDR1 and CDR2 sequences are MNHEY and SVGAGI. CDR3 in amino acids: CAKRGPYEQYF. For the CDR3, the DNA is TGTGCTAAGCGGGGACCCTACGAGCAGTACTTC.

V usage is TRBV5-1 and J usage is TRBJ2-3, with TRBD2 matching over 12 bases. The germline V gene has CDR1 SGHRS and CDR2 YFSETQ. This CDR3 has 16 amino acids. Trimming removed 4 bases from V and 3 bases from J; junction bases left unmatched: 6. CDR3 amino acids: CASSQGLAGMTDTQYF. The DNA for the CDR3 is TGCGCCAGCAGCCAAGGACTAGCGGGAATGACAGATACGCAGTATTTT.

The rearrangement joins TRBV19 to TRBJ2-1, with D possibly matching TRBD2 (5 bases). The CDR3 totals 15 residues. Trimming cost V 0 bases and J 5 bases, with 11 bases left between them. The germline gives CDR1 LNHDA, CDR2 SQIVND (reference sequence). The CDR3 protein is CASSIEAGYHNEQFF. For the CDR3, the DNA is TGTGCCAGTAGTATAGAGGCGGGTTACCACAATGAGCAGTTCTTC.

About this clone: At one end the junction does not follow the germline gene, possibly because of a read error. The chain combines TRBV5-8 with TRBJ2-7; D gene ambiguous. In germline, CDR1 is SGHTS, CDR2 YDEGEE. The CDR3 is 11 residues long. The CDR3 here is CASSLALSSHF. The CDR3 coding sequence is TGTGCCAGCAGCTTGGCTTTAAGTTCACACTTC.

J is TRBJ1-3 and V is TRBV4-3, with a weak D call TRBD1 (5 bases). Germline V gene sequence: CDR1 LGHNA, CDR2 YSLEER. Trimming pared 4 bases from V and 3 bases from J, leaving 19 bases between. CDR3 length: 17 residues. CDR3 loop: CASSPTPGGVGGNTIYF. The DNA of the CDR3 is TGCGCCAGCAGCCCCACGCCGGGGGGGGTAGGTGGAAACACCATATATTTT.

The V call is TRBV4-1, the J call TRBJ1-4, with 9 bases aligning to TRBD1. CDR1 MGHRA and CDR2 YSYEKL come from the germline V gene. This CDR3 has 15 residues. J lost 6 bases, V lost 3 bases, and 5 bases had no gene match. The CDR3 sequence: CASSHSQGAYEKLFF. CDR3 sequence (DNA): TGCGCCAGCAGCCATTCACAGGGGGCGTATGAAAAACTGTTTTTT.

The chain is built from TRBV10-3 and TRBJ2-1, with D perhaps being TRBD1 or TRBD2 (5 bases each). The CDR3 consists of 12 residues. V dropped 3 bases and J dropped 10 bases, with 10 bases sitting between them. Germline CDR1 is ENHRY and CDR2 is SYGVKD. The CDR3 sequence is CAISEMGDEQFF. The DNA for the CDR3 is TGTGCCATCAGTGAAATGGGGGACGAGCAGTTCTTC.

The rearrangement joins TRBV19 to TRBJ2-3, with D perhaps TRBD2 (6 bases). The CDR3 has 16 amino acids. V was pared by 6 bases and J by 4 bases, with 20 bases between. Germline CDR1 LNHDA, CDR2 SQIVND (reference sequence). CDR3 in DNA: TGTGCCAGTAGCGCCGGGGTGCGGGAATCCGCAGATACGCAGTATTTT. Translated: CASSAGVRESADTQYF.

The J gene is TRBJ2-7, the V gene TRBV11-2; D gene ambiguous. Deletions cut 0 bases from V and 7 bases from J, with 10 bases between. Germline values: CDR1 SGHAT, CDR2 FQNNGV. CDR3 length: 13 residues. The CDR3 DNA reads as TGTGCCAGCAGCTTAGAGGCCCCAGCGGAGCAGTACTTC. This translates into CASSLEAPAEQYF.

This rearrangement joins TRBV7-2 to TRBJ2-1; TRBD2 matches 9 bases. CDR3 length: 13 residues. The V segment lost 3 bases and the J segment 9 bases; nucleotides outside the gene matches: 3. Germline CDR1 reads SGHTA; CDR2 reads FQGNSA. Written as DNA, the CDR3 is TGTGCCAGCAGCTTCTTAGCGGGAGCTGAGCAGTTCTTC. Its protein is CASSFLAGAEQFF.

The chain recombines TRBV5-1 with TRBJ2-1, with 8 positions matching TRBD1. The length of the CDR3 is 15 residues. CDR1 is SGHRS and CDR2 is YFSETQ in the germline V gene. Unmatched junction bases numbered 2, after V lost 3 bases and J lost 0 bases. This CDR3 reads CASSSGQGSYNEQFF. The CDR3 DNA reads as TGCGCCAGCAGCTCCGGACAGGGCTCCTACAATGAGCAGTTCTTC.

The chain links TRBV7-8 to TRBJ2-5; 7 nucleotides agree with TRBD2. The J call is in doubt because the DNA end fits TRBJ2-7 better. Germline V gene data show CDR1 as SGHVS and CDR2 as FQNEAQ. This CDR3 has 14 amino acids. This CDR3 is CASSLGGSAYEQYF. In DNA, the CDR3 is TGTGCCAGCAGCTTAGGCGGGAGCGCCTACGAGCAGTACTTC.

The V call is TRBV6-1, the J call TRBJ1-5; 8 bases match TRBD1. The V and J ends lost 4 bases and 2 bases, in that order; junction bases with no gene match: 7. The CDR3 is 16 residues long. Germline CDR1 and CDR2: MNHNS and SASEGT. The CDR3 loop reads CASSATDRGGNQPQHF. Here the CDR3 DNA reads TGTGCCAGCAGTGCCACCGACAGGGGCGGCAATCAGCCCCAGCATTTT.

This clone was picked up one time. V gene TRBV18 combines with J gene TRBJ1-3, with D uncertain. Trimming cost V 3 bases and J 0 bases, with 12 bases left between them. The CDR3 consists of 16 residues. The germline CDR1 and CDR2 sequences are KGHSH and LQKENI. The CDR3 spells CASSPGPTVSGNTIYF. DNA for the CDR3: TGTGCCAGCTCACCGGGTCCAACGGTCTCTGGAAACACCATATATTTT.

The V and J genes are TRBV5-1 and TRBJ2-5; D perhaps matches TRBD2 (6 bases). Germline V gene lookup returns CDR1 SGHRS and CDR2 YFSETQ. The CDR3 has 15 amino acids. Trimming took off 0 bases at V and 2 bases at J, with 11 bases between the two ends. CDR3 bases: TGCGCCAGCAGCTTGGCAAGCGGGCTGCAAGAGACCCAGTACTTC. Protein: CASSLASGLQETQYF.

The genes are TRBV5-1 and TRBJ2-7; D is possibly TRBD1 or TRBD2 (6 bases each). CDR1 is SGHRS, CDR2 YFSETQ, per germline. The CDR3 runs 15 residues. Deletions cut 0 bases from V and 4 bases from J, with 14 bases between. The CDR3 sequence: CASSLEGGMGYEQYF. The DNA for the CDR3 is TGCGCCAGCAGCTTGGAGGGGGGTATGGGTTACGAGCAGTACTTC.